This T cell receptor (beta chain) came from a study of blood T cell repertoires in COVID-19. About the study: Samples of COVID-19 (acute and convalescent) were obtained from the United States, Italy and Spain. Sources were T cells, B-cell-depleted T cells, or PBMCs; the material itself was cDNA or gDNA.

In the authors' workflow: Amplification of reference gene primers was used by the study to estimate nucleated cell counts. TCRdb's table, derived via immunoSEQ multiplex PCR, lists solely in-frame clones and lacks some. That table gives V, J and clone size, and the DNA gave D and trimming. The sample carries about 40,000 clones, roughly nine tenths recorded once. Germline V CDR1 and CDR2: SGHDT, YYEEEE. CDR3 length equals 15 residues. V was clipped by 4 bases and J by 2 bases, with 14 bases between them. This receptor was identified in a woman aged 80 or over with active COVID-19. Sequencing was performed on peripheral blood. This chain joins TRBV5-6 and TRBJ2-3; D is possibly TRBD2 (6 bases). As DNA, the CDR3 is TGTGCCAGCAGCCCCCGGAGGGGTCCCACAGATACGCAGTATTTT. This translates into CASSPRRGPTDTQYF.